Given below is one TCR beta chain in context. Its target is not known. TCRdb keeps only in-frame clones here, not all; method: immunoSEQ multiplex PCR. The sample includes 110,000 to 150,000 clones, about 90% of them seen just once. This sample was taken from a study of T cell responses to AZD1222 COVID-19 vaccine. Study results and limitations: Seropositive status at baseline applied to only six AZD1222 recipients. Donors were chiefly white British, with a greater number of females, and clonal diversity was perhaps underestimated. Breadth and depth of Spike-specific TCRs rose after two AZD1222 doses. CD4 TCRs covered the whole spike, strongest at regions 160-218 and 743-854.

The V end lost 2 bases, the J end lost 8 bases, and 15 bases lay between the germline ends. The germline V gene has CDR1 SGHAT and CDR2 FQNNGV. This CDR3 is 15 amino acids long. The chain has TRBV11-2 and TRBJ1-4; D unclear. The sequenced sample was peripheral blood, obtained on day 0 of AZD1222 vaccination. The TCR originated in an adult in good health. The CDR3 loop is CASSLTGGGREKLFF. The CDR3 DNA follows: TGTGCCAGCAGCTTAACGGGCGGAGGGAGGGAAAAACTGTTTTTT.